This T cell receptor beta chain was obtained from a study of blood T cells in healthy people across ages (dated by TCRdb to between 2014 and 2017). The study in broad terms: Template switching captured roughly one uniquely barcoded TCR beta cDNA molecule per two T cells in model experiments. To track age-related changes in TCR beta repertoire diversity, the study relied on deep sequencing normalized with unique cDNA molecular identifiers. Four age groups were formed from the donors: young (average approximately 16 years), middle-aged (roughly 38), aged (62) and long-lived (roughly 81). To avoid experimental bias, donors of different ages were randomly spread across the sequencing lanes. For two donors (one aged 18 to 29 and one aged 80 or older), the study analyzed two additional independent replicas of 1 million unique cDNA reads from the same blood draw. Points the paper makes about the study in general: As age increased, observed TCR beta diversity per million T cells dropped in a roughly linear way, and a significant reduction was already evident by age about 40. There was a strong correlation between observed TCR beta diversity and the percentage of naive T cells measured by flow cytometry. Compared with the aged group, the long-lived group had more naive CD4+ T cells, fewer expanded clones and increased TCR diversity, suggesting age selection. Estimates of total diversity based on one million sequenced T cells were considered lower bounds and underestimates. Conclusive comparison of naive and antigen-experienced compartments was prevented by the profiling of bulk unsorted PBMCs. The CMV infection status of donors was not known, potentially confounding age-related changes in expanded clonotypes.

About this clonotype: Its cognate antigen has yet to be identified. It has no much larger one-base neighbor in the sample; base qualities were not kept.

Library preparation was by 5' RACE. Data came from an Illumina HiSeq 2500. A second PCR of about 6 to 11 cycles was performed with a sample-barcoded 5' primer and a J-beta primer mix. A template-switch 5' adaptor carrying 12 random nucleotides introduced a unique molecular identifier onto each TCR beta cDNA molecule. At least 3 million CDR3-containing paired-end reads were obtained from each sample. The Mint cDNA synthesis kit, primed by a TRBC-specific oligonucleotide, was used to synthesize first-strand cDNA from all RNA. All cDNA was treated with uracil-DNA glycosylase and then went through a first 18-cycle PCR with the universal primers M1SS and BC2_uni_R. On the authors' methods: For normalization, 1 million high-quality reads were randomly selected from each sample, with every read carrying a distinct molecular identifier. Instead of being binned into consensus sequences, reads that shared molecular identifiers were thrown out. CDR3 identification, clonotype clustering and error correction used MiTCR with a Q25 quality threshold and the strictest error-elimination algorithm. A nonparametric unseen species model using Euler transformation provided a lower-bound estimate of total TCR beta diversity. The public reads were run again by TCRdb, first through fastp at Q25 and then through MiXCR, and only productive beta chains were kept. Under each unique CDR3 protein, matching rows form one entry showing the most common genes and DNA. The V and J calls and clone size come from TCRdb's table, not from the authors' own analysis. The sample includes roughly 860,000 distinct CDR3 sequences, with around two thirds observed a single time. The ten largest account for about 27% of the sample.

Systemically healthy Caucasian individuals from Russia, around 39 in total and aged about 6 to 100 years, were included as donors. Roughly 11 milliliters of peripheral blood were drawn from each donor into EDTA-treated Vacutainer tubes. PBMCs were isolated by Ficoll-Paque density-gradient centrifugation, with at least 7 million obtained per sample. Trizol reagent was used to extract total RNA from PBMCs, with at least 6 micrograms per sample. For every donor, an aliquot of PBMCs went through flow cytometry to measure the percentages of naive CD45RAhigh/CD27high T cells. The germline V gene sets CDR1 to SQVTM and CDR2 to ANQGSEA. V is pared back by 2 bases and J by 11 bases, with 15 bases lying between the germline termini. Including the terminal cysteine and phenylalanine, the CDR3 comprises 12 residues. The only DNA kept is the CDR3, 36 bases in frame from the first base.

The sample comprised blood. The sequence came from a man aged 30 to 39 in good health. This receptor chain uses TRBV29-1 and TRBJ2-5; the D segment could be TRBD2, given 5 matching bases. The DNA reads as follows: TGCAGCGTTGAATCCAACGGTGGGGAGCAGTACTTC. It codes for CSVESNGGEQYF.